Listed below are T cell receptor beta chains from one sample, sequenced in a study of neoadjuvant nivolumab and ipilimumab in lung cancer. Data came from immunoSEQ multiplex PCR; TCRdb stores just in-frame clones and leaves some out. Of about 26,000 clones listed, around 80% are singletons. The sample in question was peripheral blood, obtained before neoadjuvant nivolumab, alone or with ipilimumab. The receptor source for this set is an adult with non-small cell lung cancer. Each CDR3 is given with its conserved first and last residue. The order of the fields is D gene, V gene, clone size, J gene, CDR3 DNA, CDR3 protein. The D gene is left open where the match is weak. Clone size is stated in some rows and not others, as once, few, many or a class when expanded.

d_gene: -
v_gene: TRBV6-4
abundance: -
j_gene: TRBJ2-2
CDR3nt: TGTGCCAGCAGTGACGGGTACACCGGGGAGCTGTTTTTT
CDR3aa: CASSDGYTGELFF

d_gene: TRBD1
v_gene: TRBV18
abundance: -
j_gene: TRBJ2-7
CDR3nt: TGTGCCAGCTCATGGGACAGGGGTTCCTACGAGCAGTACTTC
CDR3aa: CASSWDRGSYEQYF

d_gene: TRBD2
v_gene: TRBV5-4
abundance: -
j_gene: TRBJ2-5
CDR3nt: TGTGCCAGCAGCTTACTAGCGGGGGGACAAGAGACCCAGTACTTC
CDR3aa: CASSLLAGGQETQYF

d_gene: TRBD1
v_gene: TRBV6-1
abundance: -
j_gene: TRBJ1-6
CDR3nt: TGTGCCAGCAGGGGACAGGCAAATTCACCCCTCCACTTT
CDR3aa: CASRGQANSPLHF

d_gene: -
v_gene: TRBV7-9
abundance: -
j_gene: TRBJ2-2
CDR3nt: TGTGCCAGCAGCGCGATGGGGAACACCGGGGAGCTGTTTTTT
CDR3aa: CASSAMGNTGELFF

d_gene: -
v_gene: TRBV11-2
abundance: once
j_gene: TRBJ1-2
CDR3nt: TGTGCCAGTACGGGAGGGGGAGCCTCCGCTAACTATGGCTACACCTTC
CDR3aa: CASTGGGASANYGYTF

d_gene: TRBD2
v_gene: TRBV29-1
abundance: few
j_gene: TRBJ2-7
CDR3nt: TGCAGCGTTGAAGGGGGGACTAGCGGGGACGAGCAGTACTTC
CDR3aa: CSVEGGTSGDEQYF

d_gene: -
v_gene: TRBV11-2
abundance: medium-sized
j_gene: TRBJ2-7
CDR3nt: TGTGCCAGCAGCATGACAGGTTCTGGGCAAGAGCAGTACTTC
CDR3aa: CASSMTGSGQEQYF

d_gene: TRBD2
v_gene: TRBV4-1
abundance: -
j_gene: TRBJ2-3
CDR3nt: TGCGCCAGCAGCCAAGAGGGACTAGCGGGGGGGCGGGTAGACACAGATACGCAGTATTTT
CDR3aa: CASSQEGLAGGRVDTDTQYF

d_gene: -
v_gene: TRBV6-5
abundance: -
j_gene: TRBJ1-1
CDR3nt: TGTGCCAGCAGCCTCGGCGGGGGAAGGCGATCTGAAGCTTTCTTT
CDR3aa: CASSLGGGRRSEAFF

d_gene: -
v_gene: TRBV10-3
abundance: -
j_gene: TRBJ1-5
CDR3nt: TGTGCCATCAGTGAGTCGGTGCAGCCCCAGCATTTT
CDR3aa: CAISESVQPQHF

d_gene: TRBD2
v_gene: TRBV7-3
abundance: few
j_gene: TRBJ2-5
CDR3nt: TGTGCCAGCAGTTCAATGGGGGGGCAAGAGACCCAGTACTTC
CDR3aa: CASSSMGGQETQYF

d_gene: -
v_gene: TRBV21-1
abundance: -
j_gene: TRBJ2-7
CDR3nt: TGTGCCAGCTTAACCCTCGACAGAAACAACCACGAGCAGTACTTC
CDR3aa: CASLTLDRNNHEQYF

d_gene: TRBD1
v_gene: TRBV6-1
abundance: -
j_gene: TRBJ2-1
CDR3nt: TGTGCCTCAGGGTCCGGACAGGACCACTACAATGAGCAGTTCTTC
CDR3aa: CASGSGQDHYNEQFF

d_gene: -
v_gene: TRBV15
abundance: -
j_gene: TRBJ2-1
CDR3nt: TGTGCCACCAGCAGAGATGAGGCCTACAATGAGCAGTTCTTC
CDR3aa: CATSRDEAYNEQFF

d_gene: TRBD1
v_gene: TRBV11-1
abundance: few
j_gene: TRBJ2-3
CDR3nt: TGTGCCAGCAGTCGGGACAGTTATACAGATACGCAGTATTTT
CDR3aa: CASSRDSYTDTQYF

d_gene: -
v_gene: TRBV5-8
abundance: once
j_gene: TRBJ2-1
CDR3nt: TGTGCCAGCAGCCCGTTAGGGGAGCAGTTCTTC
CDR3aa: CASSPLGEQFF

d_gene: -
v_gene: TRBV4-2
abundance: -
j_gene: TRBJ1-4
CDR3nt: TGTGCCAGCAGCAGGGACTCAAATGAAAAACTGTTTTTT
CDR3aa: CASSRDSNEKLFF

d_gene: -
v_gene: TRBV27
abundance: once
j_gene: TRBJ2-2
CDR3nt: TGTGCCAGCAGTCCGGGACAAGTAACCGGGGAGCTGTTTTTT
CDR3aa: CASSPGQVTGELFF

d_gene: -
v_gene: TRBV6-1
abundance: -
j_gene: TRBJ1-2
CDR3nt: TGTGCCAGCAGTGAAGGGCAGGTGGGTGGCTACACCTTC
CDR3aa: CASSEGQVGGYTF

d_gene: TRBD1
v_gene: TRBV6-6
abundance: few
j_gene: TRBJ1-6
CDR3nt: TGTGCCAGCAGTTACTCGACAGGGGATTCACCCCTCCACTTT
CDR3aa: CASSYSTGDSPLHF

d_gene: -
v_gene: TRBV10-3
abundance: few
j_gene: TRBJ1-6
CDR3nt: TGTGCCATCACCGACCGGGGTAATAATTCACCCCTCCACTTT
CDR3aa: CAITDRGNNSPLHF

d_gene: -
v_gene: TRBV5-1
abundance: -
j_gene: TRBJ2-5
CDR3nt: TGCGCCAGCAGCTACGGGGCAGGAGAGACCCAGTACTTC
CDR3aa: CASSYGAGETQYF

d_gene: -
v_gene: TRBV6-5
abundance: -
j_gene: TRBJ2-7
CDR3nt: TGTGCCAGCAGTTTTGGATGGCAGTCCTACGAGCAGTACTTC
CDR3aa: CASSFGWQSYEQYF

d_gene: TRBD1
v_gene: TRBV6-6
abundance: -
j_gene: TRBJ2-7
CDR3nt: TGTGCCACGGGGACAGTTCGCTCCTACGAGCAGTACTTC
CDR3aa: CATGTVRSYEQYF

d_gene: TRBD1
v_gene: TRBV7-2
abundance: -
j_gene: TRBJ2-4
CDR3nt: TGTGCCAGCAGTCAAGACAGGGGGGTAGCCAAAAACATTCAGTACTTC
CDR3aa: CASSQDRGVAKNIQYF

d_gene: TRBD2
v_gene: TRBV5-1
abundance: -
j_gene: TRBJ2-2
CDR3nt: TGCGCCAGCAGACTGGAGGCTAGCGGGGGGGCGTCTAACACCGGGGAGCTGTTTTTT
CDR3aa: CASRLEASGGASNTGELFF

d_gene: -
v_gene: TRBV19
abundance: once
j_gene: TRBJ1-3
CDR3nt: TGTGCCAGCGGGGCGCTGGACTCTGGAAACACCATATATTTT
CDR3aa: CASGALDSGNTIYF

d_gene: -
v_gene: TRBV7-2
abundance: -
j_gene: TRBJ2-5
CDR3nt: TGTGCCAGCACCAAAGACCACAGGGCCACCGGCGGGACCCAGTACTTC
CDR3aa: CASTKDHRATGGTQYF

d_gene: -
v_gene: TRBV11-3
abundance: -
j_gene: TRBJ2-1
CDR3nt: TGTGCCAGCAGCTCCTACGGGGGAAGCTCCTACAATGAGCAGTTCTTC
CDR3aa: CASSSYGGSSYNEQFF

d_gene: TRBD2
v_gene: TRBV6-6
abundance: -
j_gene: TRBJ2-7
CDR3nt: TGTGCCAGCAGTTACTCTGGTAGCGGGGAATCCTACGAGCAGTACTTC
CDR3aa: CASSYSGSGESYEQYF

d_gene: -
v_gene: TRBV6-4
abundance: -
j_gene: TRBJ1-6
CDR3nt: TGTGCCAGCAGTAGTTCCGGGGGCGAATCACCCCTCCACTTT
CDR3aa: CASSSSGGESPLHF

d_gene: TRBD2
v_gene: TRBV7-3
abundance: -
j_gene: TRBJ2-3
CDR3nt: TGTGCCAGCAGCCCGGGACTAGCGGAAGATACGCAGTATTTT
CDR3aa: CASSPGLAEDTQYF

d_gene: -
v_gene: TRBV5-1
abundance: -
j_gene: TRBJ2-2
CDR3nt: TGCGCCAGCACAAGGGGACCGGCCGGGGAGCTGTTTTTT
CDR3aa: CASTRGPAGELFF

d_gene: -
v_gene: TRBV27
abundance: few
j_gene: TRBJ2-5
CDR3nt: TGTGCCAGCAGCCCCGGGGCGGGGACCCAGTACTTC
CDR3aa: CASSPGAGTQYF

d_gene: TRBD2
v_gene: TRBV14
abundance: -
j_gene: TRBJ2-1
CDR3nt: TGTGCCAGCAGCCAAGATTTGGCAGGCCCGGGGGGTGACAATGAGCAGTTCTTC
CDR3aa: CASSQDLAGPGGDNEQFF

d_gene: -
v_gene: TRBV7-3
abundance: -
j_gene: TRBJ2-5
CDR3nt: TGTGCCAGCCCCAAATCTTGGGGGAAAGAGACCCAGTACTTC
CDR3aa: CASPKSWGKETQYF

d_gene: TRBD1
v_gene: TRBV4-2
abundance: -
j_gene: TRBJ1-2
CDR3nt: TGTGCCAGCAGCCAAGATCGCAACAGGGGAGTGCGTGGCTACACCTTC
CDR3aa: CASSQDRNRGVRGYTF

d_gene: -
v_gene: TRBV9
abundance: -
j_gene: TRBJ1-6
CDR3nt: TGTGCCAGCAGCTTTTCCGGGGCGAGTAATTCACCCCTCCACTTT
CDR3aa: CASSFSGASNSPLHF

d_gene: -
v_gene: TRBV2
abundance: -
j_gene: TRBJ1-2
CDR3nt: TGTGCCAGCAGGGCGGGGGATGGCTACACCTTC
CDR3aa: CASRAGDGYTF

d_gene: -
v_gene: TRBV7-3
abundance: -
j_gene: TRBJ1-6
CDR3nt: TGTGCCAGCAGCTTCCAGGGGTCACCCCTCCACTTT
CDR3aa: CASSFQGSPLHF

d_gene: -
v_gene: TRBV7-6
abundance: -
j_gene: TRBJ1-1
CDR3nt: TGTGCCAGCAGCTTGGACATCCAGAACACTGAAGCTTTCTTT
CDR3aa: CASSLDIQNTEAFF

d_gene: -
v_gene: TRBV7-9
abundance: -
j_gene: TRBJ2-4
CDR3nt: TGTGCCAGCAGCTTAGCGGGCGGCAATCAAAACATTCAGTACTTC
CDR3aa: CASSLAGGNQNIQYF

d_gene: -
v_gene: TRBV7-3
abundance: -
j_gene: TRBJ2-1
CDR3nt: TGTGCCAGCAGCGCGGCTAGTCGTTCTGAGCAGTTCTTC
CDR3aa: CASSAASRSEQFF

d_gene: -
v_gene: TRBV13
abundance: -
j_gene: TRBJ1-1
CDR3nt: TGTGCCAGCAGCCGCGGGACTCGAGGTGGGTGGGTCGAGGCTGCTTTCTTT
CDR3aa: CASSRGTRGGWVEAAFF

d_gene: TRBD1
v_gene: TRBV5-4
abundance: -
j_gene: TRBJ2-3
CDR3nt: TGTGCCAGCAGCTTGAGACAGGGAACAGATACGCAGTATTTT
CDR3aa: CASSLRQGTDTQYF

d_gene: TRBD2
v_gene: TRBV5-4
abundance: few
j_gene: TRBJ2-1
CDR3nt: TGTGCCAGCAGCTTGGCTCGGCGGGGGGGCCTAAATGAGCAGTTCTTC
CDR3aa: CASSLARRGGLNEQFF

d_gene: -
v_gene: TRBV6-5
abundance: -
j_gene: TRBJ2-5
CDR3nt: TGTGCCAGCAGTTACGACGGGGGCGGTGAGACCCAGTACTTC
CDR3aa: CASSYDGGGETQYF

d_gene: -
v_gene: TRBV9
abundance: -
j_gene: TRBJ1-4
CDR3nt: TGTGCCAGCAGCGTAGAAGGGGCGCCGGATGAAAAACTGTTTTTT
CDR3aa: CASSVEGAPDEKLFF